These T cell receptor beta chains were read from a single sample in a study of blood T cell repertoires in COVID-19. Using immunoSEQ multiplex PCR, the repertoire was profiled, and TCRdb retains in-frame clones only, with some absent. The sample has some 46,000 clones; 88% are singletons. The specimen was peripheral blood. Receptor source: a man over 45 with acute or convalescent COVID-19. The CDR3 runs from the conserved cysteine through the conserved F or W. The D gene is left open where the match is weak. Some rows mark clone size as missing; the rest say once, few, many or name a class of expanded clone.

- TRBJ1-2 TRBV18 - TGTGCCAGCTCACCTAAGGAGGATGGCTACACCTTC CASSPKEDGYTF
- TRBJ2-4 TRBV9 TRBD1 TGTGCCAGCAGCGTAGGGACCGACAGGGGACTTCAGTACTTC CASSVGTDRGLQYF
- TRBJ1-2 TRBV12-5 TRBD1 TGTGCTAGTGGTTTGGCCGGAACGACAGGGGGCTCCTATGGCTACACCTTC CASGLAGTTGGSYGYTF
once TRBJ2-1 TRBV10-2 - TGCGCCAGCAGTGATTTAGGGGCCAGTAATGAGCAGTTCTTC CASSDLGASNEQFF
- TRBJ2-5 TRBV24-1 - TGTGCCACCAGTGACCCCACTAGAGGGGAGACCCAGTACTTC CATSDPTRGETQYF
- TRBJ1-1 TRBV27 - TGTGCCAGCAGTGCACTGGAGGTGAACACTGAAGCTTTCTTT CASSALEVNTEAFF
- TRBJ1-1 TRBV7-2 - TGTGCCAGCAGCTTATGGAGGGAATCGGTCACTGAAGCTTTCTTT CASSLWRESVTEAFF
- TRBJ2-7 TRBV24-1 - TGTGCCACCAGTGAAGGGGGGGACACCCTAATTCAGTACTTC CATSEGGDTLIQYF
- TRBJ1-2 TRBV6-5 - TGTGCCAGCAGCCCGGGACATAATAACTATGGCTACACCTTC CASSPGHNNYGYTF
- TRBJ1-2 TRBV4-2 - TGTGCCAGCAGCCAAGATTACGTAGGGGTAGAAGGCTACACCTTC CASSQDYVGVEGYTF
- TRBJ2-6 TRBV6-2/TRBV6-3 - TGTGCCAGCAGCTTCCCAACCGGCTCTGGGGCCAACGTCCTGACTTTC CASSFPTGSGANVLTF
- TRBJ2-5 TRBV2 - TGTGCCAGCAGCGATGACAGCCAAGAGACCCAGTACTTC CASSDDSQETQYF
- TRBJ1-2 TRBV5-1 TRBD1 TGCGCCAGCAGCTTAGAGGGGGCGAACTATGGCTACACCTTC CASSLEGANYGYTF
- TRBJ2-1 TRBV11-2 TRBD2 TGTGCCAGCAGCCCGCTCAGGTCGAGCGGGAACAATGAGCAGTTCTTC CASSPLRSSGNNEQFF
- TRBJ2-5 TRBV6-5 TRBD1 TGTGCCAGCAGTTACTTCGGGACAGTTCAAGAGACCCAGTACTTC CASSYFGTVQETQYF